This entry lists 12 T cell receptor beta chains sequenced from one sample in a study of T-cell reconstitution after alpha-beta-depleted transplantation in children. Molecular barcoding with unique molecular identifiers was used for the TCRbeta library. TCRdb reprocessed the PCR reads via MiXCR and lists one record per CDR3 protein. The top ten hold roughly 2.1% of the sample, which has 400,000 to 550,000 distinct CDR3 sequences, roughly 10% seen once. The sample here was PBMCs, taken before TCRalphabeta/CD19-depleted stem cell transplant. Every receptor here comes from a child aged 2-15 years with inherited bone marrow failure, due to receive a stem cell transplant.

The V and J genes are TRBV2 and TRBJ2-3, with 9 bases aligning to TRBD1. Per the germline V gene, CDR1 is SNHLY and CDR2 is FYNNEI. The J segment lost 3 bases and the V segment lost 6 bases, leaving 7 bases of the junction unmatched. CDR3 size: 15 residues. The CDR3 loop reads CASRTGGSGTDTQYF. Written as DNA, the CDR3 is TGTGCCAGCAGAACAGGGGGCTCAGGTACAGATACGCAGTATTTT.

This clonotype was observed at least ten times. The chain is built from TRBV6-1 and TRBJ1-5; 9 nucleotides agree with TRBD1. This CDR3 has 14 amino acids. Trimming at V came to 6 bases and at J to 7 bases, leaving 7 bases not matched to a gene. Germline assignment: CDR1 MNHNS and CDR2 SASEGT. CDR3: CASSATGGGQPQHF. DNA of the CDR3: TGTGCCAGCAGCGCGACAGGGGGAGGGCAGCCCCAGCATTTT.

This clonotype was recorded at least ten times. The gene calls are TRBV10-3 and TRBJ1-1; no definite D call. The CDR3 consists of 13 residues. The germline V gene has CDR1 ENHRY and CDR2 SYGVKD. V was clipped by 10 bases and J by 0 bases, with 12 bases between them. CDR3 residues: CASQAPMNTEAFF. DNA for the CDR3: TGTGCCAGCCAAGCGCCCATGAACACTGAAGCTTTCTTT.

A word on this clonotype: Possible read error: a much larger clone is one base away. The chain joins TRBV29-1 to TRBJ2-1, with D unclear. CDR1 and CDR2 from the germline V gene are SQVTM and ANQGSEA. CDR3 length: 13 residues. CDR3 coding DNA: TGCAGCGTTCATCTGGGAAAATACAATGAGCAGCTCTTC. The encoded protein is CSVHLGKYNEQLF.

This clonotype has at least ten counts. The chain recombines TRBV28 with TRBJ1-5, with TRBD1 matching 8 bases. The germline CDR1 and CDR2 sequences are MDHEN and SYDVKM. Trimming took 2 bases from V and 6 from J; bases not matched to a gene: 3. This CDR3 contains 14 residues. The CDR3 DNA follows: TGTGCCAGCAGTTTAAGGACAGGGCTTCAGCCCCAGCATTTT. Amino acids: CASSLRTGLQPQHF.

There are many counts of this clonotype. The chain employs TRBV7-2 and TRBJ2-3, with D unresolved. Germline CDR1 is SGHTA and CDR2 is FQGNSA. V dropped 2 bases and J dropped 2 bases, with 8 bases sitting between them. CDR3 size: 14 residues. The CDR3 is CASSLSHTTDTQYF. The CDR3 bases are TGTGCCAGCAGCTTATCTCACACCACAGATACGCAGTATTTT.

The chain uses TRBV11-2 and TRBJ1-6; 7 nucleotides agree with TRBD1. The germline gives CDR1 SGHAT, CDR2 FQNNGV. J gave up 10 bases and V 7 bases, and 10 bases lay outside the gene matches. The CDR3 consists of 14 residues. CDR3 protein: CASTIQGRRSPLHF. The CDR3 DNA sequence: TGTGCCAGCACGATACAGGGGCGACGGTCACCCCTCCACTTT.

This clonotype has a count of ten or more. The V and J genes are TRBV29-1 and TRBJ2-1, with 7 bases fitting TRBD2. J was trimmed by 7 bases and V by 7 bases; bases with no gene match: 13. The CDR3 covers 14 residues. Germline V gene sequence: CDR1 SQVTM, CDR2 ANQGSEA. CDR3 DNA: TGCAGCGCCATAAAAGCGGGATCGTTGAATGAGCAGTTCTTC. The encoded protein is CSAIKAGSLNEQFF.

This clonotype showed up many times. The rearrangement joins TRBV12-3 or TRBV12-4 to TRBJ1-4, with 8 bases fitting TRBD1. The CDR3 sequence is 16 residues long. Trimming took 5 bases from V and 0 from J; bases not matched to a gene: 5. The CDR3 DNA sequence: TGTGCCAGCAGTCCCACAGGGGGAGCAACTAATGAAAAACTGTTTTTT. This sequence encodes CASSPTGGATNEKLFF.

There are many counts of this clonotype. The chain joins TRBV5-1 to TRBJ2-5; TRBD2 might be the D (5 bases). Trimming took off 0 bases at V and 1 base at J, with 13 bases between the two ends. Germline-derived CDR1 and CDR2 are SGHRS and YFSETQ. The CDR3 covers 16 residues. In DNA, the CDR3 is TGCGCCAGCAGCTTGGGGGATCGGGATACCCAAGAGACCCAGTACTTC. It encodes CASSLGDRDTQETQYF.

This clonotype was found many times. The chain combines TRBV12-3 or TRBV12-4 with TRBJ1-1; no definite D call. The length of the CDR3 is 14 residues. Trimming removed 7 bases from V and 0 bases from J, with 12 bases in between. CDR3 loop: CASIFGQVNTEAFF. The CDR3 nucleotides read TGTGCCAGCATTTTCGGGCAAGTGAACACTGAAGCTTTCTTT.

This clonotype has ten or more counts. The chain is built from TRBV5-1 and TRBJ2-1; D might be TRBD2 (5 bases). V lost 2 bases and J 0 bases, leaving 12 bases between the germline ends. The CDR3 length is 16 residues. Germline CDR1 SGHRS, CDR2 YFSETQ. The CDR3 region is CASSFSPADSYNEQFF. The CDR3, as DNA: TGCGCCAGCAGCTTTTCCCCAGCGGACTCCTACAATGAGCAGTTCTTC.